The text below deals with one T cell receptor beta chain. A much larger clone lies one base from this, so it may be a read error. TCRdb's table, derived via immunoSEQ multiplex PCR, lists solely in-frame clones and lacks some. The table shows 120,000 to 150,000 clones, with about 90% occurring only once. This CDR3 has 15 residues. Germline values: CDR1 LGHNA, CDR2 YNFKEQ. J gave up 4 bases and V 0 bases, and 0 bases lay outside the gene matches. This sample is part of a study of cytomegalovirus exposure and HLA in healthy donors. The specimen was PBMCs. This TCR came from a man younger than 35 in good health and CMV-seronegative. The J gene is TRBJ2-3, the V gene TRBV4-2; the match to TRBD2 covers 11 bases. The CDR3 nucleotides read TGTGCCAGCAGCCAAGATAGCGGGGGGGCAGATACGCAGTATTTT. It specifies CASSQDSGGADTQYF.